This T cell receptor beta chain comes out of a study of blood T cell repertoires in COVID-19. V lost 5 bases to trimming and J lost 3 bases, with 11 bases between them. The CDR3 is 13 amino acids. CDR1 and CDR2 from the germline V gene are SGHAT and FQDESV (reference sequence). This clone was seen a handful of times. Measured with immunoSEQ multiplex PCR; TCRdb has only the in-frame clones, and not every one. Seen here are 300,000 to 350,000 clones, 85% to 90% observed once, and the top ten hold roughly 2.9%. Sequencing was performed on peripheral blood. The chain carries TRBV11-1 and TRBJ2-7, with D possibly TRBD1 on 5 matching bases. This receptor was identified in a woman aged 25-40 years with COVID-19, enrolled during active disease. The CDR3 loop is CASSLGRVYEQYF. The CDR3 DNA reads TGTGCCAGCAGCCTGGGCAGGGTCTACGAGCAGTACTTC. Based on the CDR3 plus reference TRBV11-1 and TRBJ2-7, the full variable domain is EAEVAQSPRYKITEKSQAVAFWCDPISGHATLYWYRQILGQGPELLVQFQDESVVDDSQLPKDRFSAERLKGVDSTLKIQPAELGDSAMYLCASSLGRVYEQYFGPGTRLTVT.